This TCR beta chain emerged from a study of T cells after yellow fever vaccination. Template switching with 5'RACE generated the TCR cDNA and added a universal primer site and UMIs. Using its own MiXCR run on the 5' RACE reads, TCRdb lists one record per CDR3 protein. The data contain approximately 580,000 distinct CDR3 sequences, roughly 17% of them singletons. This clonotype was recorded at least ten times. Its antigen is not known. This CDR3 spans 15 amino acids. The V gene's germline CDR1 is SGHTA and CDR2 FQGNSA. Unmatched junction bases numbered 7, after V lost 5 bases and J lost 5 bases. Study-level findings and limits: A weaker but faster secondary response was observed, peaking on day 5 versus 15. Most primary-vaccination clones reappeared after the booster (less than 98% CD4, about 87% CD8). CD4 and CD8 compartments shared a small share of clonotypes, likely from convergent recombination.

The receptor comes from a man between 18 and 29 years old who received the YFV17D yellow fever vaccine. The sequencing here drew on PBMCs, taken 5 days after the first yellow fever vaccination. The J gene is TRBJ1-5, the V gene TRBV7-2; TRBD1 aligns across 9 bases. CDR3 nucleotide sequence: TGTGCCAGCAGCCACCCACAGGGGGCTCATCAGCCCCAGCATTTT. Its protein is CASSHPQGAHQPQHF.